This T cell receptor beta chain was identified in a study of cytomegalovirus exposure and HLA in healthy donors. Findings and caveats of the study: Earlier findings revealed that most TCR beta V segments proved productive either about 87% or about 30% of the time. Associated with cytomegalovirus, according to the listing, were 150 to 200 TCR beta chains. Reports described diagnosis of cytomegalovirus status by the classifier as highly specific and sensitive.

The count of this clone is one. What it binds is not known. Germline loops: CDR1 MNHNY, CDR2 SVGAGI (reference sequence). V lost 5 bases to trimming and J lost 7 bases, with 12 bases between them. The CDR3 runs 12 residues. The PCR used 60 Vbeta and 13 Jbeta primers. The assay was immunoSEQ multiplex PCR, and TCRdb's table has in-frame clones only and misses some. This table holds 75,000 to 95,000 clones, about 81% found once. The origin of this receptor is a man in his late teens or twenties in good health and CMV-seronegative. The chain employs TRBV6-6 and TRBJ2-7; D uncertain. Source material: PBMCs. The CDR3 nucleotides are TGTGCCAGCAGTCAAGATAACCGGGAGCAGTACTTC. Residues: CASSQDNREQYF.